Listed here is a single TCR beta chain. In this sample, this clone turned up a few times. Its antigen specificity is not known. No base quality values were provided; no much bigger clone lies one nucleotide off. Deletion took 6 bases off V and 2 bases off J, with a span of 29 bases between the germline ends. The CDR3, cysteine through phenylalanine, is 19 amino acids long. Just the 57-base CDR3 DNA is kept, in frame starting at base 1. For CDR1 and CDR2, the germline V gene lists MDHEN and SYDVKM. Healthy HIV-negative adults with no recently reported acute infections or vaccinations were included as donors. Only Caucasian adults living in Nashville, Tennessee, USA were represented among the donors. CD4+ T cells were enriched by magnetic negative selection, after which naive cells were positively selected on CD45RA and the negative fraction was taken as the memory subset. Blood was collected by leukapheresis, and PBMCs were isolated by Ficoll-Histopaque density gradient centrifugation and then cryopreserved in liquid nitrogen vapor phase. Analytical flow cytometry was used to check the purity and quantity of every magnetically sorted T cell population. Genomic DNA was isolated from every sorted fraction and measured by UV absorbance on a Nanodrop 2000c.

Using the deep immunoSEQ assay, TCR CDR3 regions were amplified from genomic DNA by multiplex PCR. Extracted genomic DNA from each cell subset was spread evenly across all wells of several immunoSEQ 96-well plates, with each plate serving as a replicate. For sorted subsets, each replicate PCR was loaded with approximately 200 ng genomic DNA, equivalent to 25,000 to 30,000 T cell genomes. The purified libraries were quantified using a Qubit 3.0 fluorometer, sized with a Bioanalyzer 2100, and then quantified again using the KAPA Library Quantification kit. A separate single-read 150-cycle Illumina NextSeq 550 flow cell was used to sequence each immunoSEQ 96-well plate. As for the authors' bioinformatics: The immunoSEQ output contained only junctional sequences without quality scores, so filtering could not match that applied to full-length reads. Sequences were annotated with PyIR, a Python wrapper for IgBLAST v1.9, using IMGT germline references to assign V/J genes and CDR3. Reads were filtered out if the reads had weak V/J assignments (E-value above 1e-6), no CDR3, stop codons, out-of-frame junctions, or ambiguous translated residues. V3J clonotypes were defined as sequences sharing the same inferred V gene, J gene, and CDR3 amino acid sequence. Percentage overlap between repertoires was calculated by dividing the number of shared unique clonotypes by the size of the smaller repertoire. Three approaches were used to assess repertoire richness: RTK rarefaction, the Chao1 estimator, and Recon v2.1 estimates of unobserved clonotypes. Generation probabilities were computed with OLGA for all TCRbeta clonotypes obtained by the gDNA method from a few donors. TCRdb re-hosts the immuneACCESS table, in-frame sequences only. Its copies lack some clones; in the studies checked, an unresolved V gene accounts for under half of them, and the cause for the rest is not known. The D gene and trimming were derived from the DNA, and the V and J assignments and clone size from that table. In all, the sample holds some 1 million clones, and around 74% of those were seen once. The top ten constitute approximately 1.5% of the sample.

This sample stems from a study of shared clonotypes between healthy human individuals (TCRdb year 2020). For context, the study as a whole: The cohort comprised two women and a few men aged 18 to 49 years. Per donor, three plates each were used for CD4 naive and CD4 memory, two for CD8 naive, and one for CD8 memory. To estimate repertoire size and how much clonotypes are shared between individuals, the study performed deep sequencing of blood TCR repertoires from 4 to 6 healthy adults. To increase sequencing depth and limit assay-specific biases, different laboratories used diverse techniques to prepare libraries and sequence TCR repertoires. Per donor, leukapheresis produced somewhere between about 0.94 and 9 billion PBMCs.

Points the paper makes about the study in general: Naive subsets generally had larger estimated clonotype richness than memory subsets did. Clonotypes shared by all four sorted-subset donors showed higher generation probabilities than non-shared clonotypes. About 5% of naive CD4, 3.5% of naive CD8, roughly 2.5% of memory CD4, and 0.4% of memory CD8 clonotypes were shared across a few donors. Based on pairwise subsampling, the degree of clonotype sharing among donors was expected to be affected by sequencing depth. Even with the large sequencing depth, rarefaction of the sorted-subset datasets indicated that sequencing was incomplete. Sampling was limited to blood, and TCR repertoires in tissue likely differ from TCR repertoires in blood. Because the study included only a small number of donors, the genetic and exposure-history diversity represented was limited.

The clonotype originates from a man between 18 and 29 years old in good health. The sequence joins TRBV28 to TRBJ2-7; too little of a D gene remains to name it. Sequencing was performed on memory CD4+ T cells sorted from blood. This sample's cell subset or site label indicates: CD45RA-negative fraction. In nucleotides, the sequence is TGTGCCAGCAGCTACACAGTGGCCCTAGACGGAAGCTATACCTACGAGCAGTACTTC. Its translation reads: CASSYTVALDGSYTYEQYF.